The 22 T cell receptor beta chains below all came from one sample that was sequenced in a study of T-cell reconstitution after alpha-beta-depleted transplantation in children. Unique molecular identifiers were built into the TCRbeta library. TCRdb processed the PCR reads anew with MiXCR; each CDR3 protein has one entry. The sample yields around 600,000 distinct CDR3 sequences, approximately 17% seen once. The sample was PBMCs from the stem cell graft donor, taken from the stem cell graft. Receptors were obtained from a human donor who donated a stem cell graft to a child with acute myeloid leukemia.

The chain has TRBV29-1 and TRBJ2-1; 9 bases match TRBD1. Per the germline V gene, CDR1 is SQVTM and CDR2 is ANQGSEA. The CDR3 has 14 residues. Trimming took 5 bases from V and 6 from J; bases not matched to a gene: 8. The CDR3 DNA reads TGCAGCGTTCCACCGGGACAGGGTTCCAATGAGCAGTTCTTC. Its translation is CSVPPGQGSNEQFF.

The chain couples TRBV5-6 to TRBJ1-6, with TRBD1 as a possible D gene (6 bases). This CDR3 region has 16 residues. V was clipped by 0 bases and J by 9 bases, with 16 bases between them. Looked up from germline, CDR1 is SGHDT and CDR2 is YYEEEE. The CDR3 DNA follows: TGTGCCAGCAGCTTGGATTCTTTTTCCAGGGGTTCACCCCTCCACTTT. Protein product: CASSLDSFSRGSPLHF.

The V call is TRBV7-2, the J call TRBJ1-5, with 7 bases fitting TRBD1. V lost 4 bases to trimming and J lost 6 bases; unmatched junction nucleotides: 6. This CDR3 comprises 14 residues. The germline gives CDR1 SGHTA, CDR2 FQGNSA. CDR3 region: CASSSRQGGQPQHF. The CDR3 DNA reads TGTGCCAGCAGCTCCCGACAGGGTGGTCAGCCCCAGCATTTT.

This chain's CDR3 is CASSSGGSPNYGYTF. For the CDR3, the DNA is TGTGCCAGCAGCTCAGGGGGTTCCCCTAACTATGGCTACACCTTC. The chain is built from TRBV7-9 and TRBJ1-2; TRBD1 matches at 7 bases. Germline-derived CDR1 and CDR2 are SEHNR and FQNEAQ (reference sequence). V was pared by 4 bases and J by 0 bases, with 5 bases of the junction left unmatched. The CDR3 has 15 residues. Using reference TRBV7-9 and TRBJ1-2 for the parts outside the CDR3, the full variable domain is DTGVSQNPRHKITKRGQNVTFRCDPISEHNRLYWYRQTLGQGPEFLTYFQNEAQLEKSRLLSDRFSAERPKGSFSTLEIQRTEQGDSAMYLCASSSGGSPNYGYTFGSGTRLTVV.

Ten or more counts support this clonotype. The chain carries TRBV7-2 and TRBJ2-3; D is uncertain. The germline V and J ends were trimmed by 5 bases and 10 bases, with 13 bases remaining between them. Germline lookup yields CDR1 SGHTA and CDR2 FQGNSA. The CDR3 extends over 12 amino acids. CDR3 coding DNA: TGTGCCAGCAGCCCCGAGCGCGGTCCGCAGTATTTT. Translation gives CASSPERGPQYF.

J is TRBJ2-2 and V is TRBV5-6; D gene unclear. Per germline, CDR1 SGHDT and CDR2 YYEEEE. The CDR3 loop spans 16 amino acids. V was trimmed by 6 bases and J by 2 bases, leaving 17 bases between them. The CDR3 DNA is TGTGCCAGCACCTCAAACCAGTGGGGTAACACCGGGGAGCTGTTTTTT. Translation: CASTSNQWGNTGELFF.

This clonotype was observed a handful of times. The V and J genes are TRBV5-1 and TRBJ1-4; D is possibly TRBD1 (6 bases). The CDR3 spans 13 residues. Germline lookup yields CDR1 SGHRS and CDR2 YFSETQ. V was shortened by 2 bases and J by 6 bases, with 8 bases between the two germline ends. CDR3 sequence: CASSFRTDEKLFF. In DNA form, the CDR3 reads TGCGCCAGCAGCTTCCGGACAGATGAAAAACTGTTTTTT.

A single count supports this clonotype. The final CDR3 position lacks the conserved phenylalanine or tryptophan, pointing to a likely read error. The rearrangement links TRBV28 to TRBJ2-3; D is perhaps TRBD1 or TRBD2 (5 bases each). The CDR3 is made up of 16 amino acids. The germline CDR1 and CDR2 sequences are MDHEN and SYDVKM. Trimming shortened V by 7 bases and J by 2 bases, and 19 bases separated the two germline ends. The CDR3 bases are TGTGCCAGCATCAAGTTCCCGATGGGGGTCACAGATACGCAGTATTGT. Amino acid sequence: CASIKFPMGVTDTQYC.

The chain has TRBV4-3 and TRBJ1-5; no firm D call. V was cut by 0 bases and J by 7 bases, with 16 bases left in between. The CDR3 is 16 amino acids. CDR1 and CDR2 from the germline V gene are LGHNA and YSLEER. The CDR3 coding sequence is TGCGCCAGCAGCCAAGATCGCTGGGCCATCGGGCAGCCCCAGCATTTT. This encodes CASSQDRWAIGQPQHF.

V gene TRBV20-1 combines with J gene TRBJ2-3; 10 bases align to TRBD2. Germline V gene lookup returns CDR1 DFQATT and CDR2 SNEGSKA (reference sequence). V lost 3 bases, J lost 3 bases, and 6 bases stayed unmatched. The CDR3 runs 15 residues. CDR3 residues: CSARRSGGVTDTQYF. In DNA form, the CDR3 reads TGCAGTGCTAGGAGAAGCGGGGGGGTTACAGATACGCAGTATTTT.

This clonotype was seen more than once but under ten times. V usage is TRBV5-6 and J usage is TRBJ2-7; D perhaps matches TRBD1 (5 bases). Trimming removed 4 bases at V and 2 bases at J, with 10 bases between. The CDR3 is 13 amino acids. The germline CDR1 and CDR2 sequences are SGHDT and YYEEEE. For the CDR3, the DNA is TGTGCCAGCAGCCGGACACTTACCTACGAGCAGTACTTC. It encodes CASSRTLTYEQYF.

This clonotype occurred a few times. This chain connects TRBV7-9 to TRBJ1-6; no firm D call. The germline V gene has CDR1 SEHNR and CDR2 FQNEAQ (reference sequence). V dropped 3 bases and J dropped 0 bases, with 12 bases sitting between them. The CDR3 is made up of 17 amino acids. The CDR3 spells CASSFGNPSSYNSPLHF. The CDR3, as DNA: TGTGCCAGCAGCTTTGGGAATCCGAGCTCCTATAATTCACCCCTCCACTTT. The full variable domain, rest sourced from reference TRBV7-9 and TRBJ1-6, is DTGVSQNPRHKITKRGQNVTFRCDPISEHNRLYWYRQTLGQGPEFLTYFQNEAQLEKSRLLSDRFSAERPKGSFSTLEIQRTEQGDSAMYLCASSFGNPSSYNSPLHFGNGTRLTVT.

This clonotype came up many times. J is TRBJ2-5 and V is TRBV29-1; 11 nucleotides agree with TRBD2. V was pared by 6 bases and J by 5 bases, with 8 bases of the junction left unmatched. The CDR3 length is 14 residues. The germline V gene encodes CDR1 SQVTM and CDR2 ANQGSEA. The CDR3 DNA follows: TGCAGCGTCTTTACTAGCGGGGGTCGGGAGACCCAGTACTTC. Translated: CSVFTSGGRETQYF. Full variable domain (outside the CDR3, taken from reference TRBV29-1 and TRBJ2-5): SAVISQKPSRDICQRGTSLTIQCQVDSQVTMMFWYRQQPGQSLTLIATANQGSEATYESGFVIDKFPISRPNLTFSTLTVSNMSPEDSSIYLCSVFTSGGRETQYFGPGTRLLVL.

This clonotype was detected a few times. V and J are TRBV10-3 and TRBJ1-1, with 10 bases fitting TRBD1. Germline CDR1 is ENHRY and CDR2 is SYGVKD. There are 15 residues in the CDR3. Trimming took 4 bases from V and 1 from J; bases not matched to a gene: 3. Here the CDR3 DNA reads TGTGCCATCAGTGCGGGACAGGGGAAGAACACTGAAGCTTTCTTT. This encodes CAISAGQGKNTEAFF.

The CDR3 here is CSVPQGVGYGYTF. CDR3 DNA sequence: TGCAGCGTTCCCCAGGGGGTTGGCTATGGCTACACCTTC. V gene TRBV29-1 combines with J gene TRBJ1-2; 7 bases map to TRBD1. CDR3 length: 13 amino acids. Germline CDR1 reads SQVTM; CDR2 reads ANQGSEA. Germline trimming cut 5 bases from V and 4 bases from J; bases unmatched to any gene: 7.

This clonotype showed up just a few times. Written as DNA, the CDR3 is TGTGCCAGCAGCTTAGTGAACAGCCCTAACTATGGCTACACCTTC. It translates to CASSLVNSPNYGYTF. The rearrangement uses TRBV7-8 and TRBJ1-2; D is uncertain. Trimming removed 1 base from V and 0 bases from J, with 9 bases in between. Per germline, CDR1 SGHVS and CDR2 FQNEAQ. This CDR3 region has 15 residues.

The chain carries TRBV4-2 and TRBJ1-4; D uncertain. CDR1 is LGHNA and CDR2 is YNFKEQ in the germline V gene. CDR3 size: 15 residues. V was pared by 3 bases and J by 3 bases, with 11 bases between. The CDR3 DNA follows: TGTGCCAGCAGCCATGAAGGGCGAGCTAATGAAAAACTGTTTTTT. It translates to CASSHEGRANEKLFF.

There are a few counts of this clonotype. The chain couples TRBV7-2 to TRBJ1-5; D is uncertain. This CDR3 spans 15 amino acids. Germline CDR1 is SGHTA and CDR2 is FQGNSA. The V gene lost 5 bases and the J gene lost 0 bases, with 11 bases spanning the gap. The CDR3 loop is CASSQPPYSNQPQHF. The CDR3 DNA is TGTGCCAGCAGCCAACCACCGTATAGCAATCAGCCCCAGCATTTT.

This clonotype was observed a few times. This sequence joins TRBV12-3 or TRBV12-4 and TRBJ2-1, with a weak D call TRBD1 (7 bases). The CDR3 sequence is 16 residues long. The V end was cut by 7 bases, the J end by 7 bases, with 23 bases between. CDR3 region: CASIQGGTALGNEQFF. In nucleotides, the CDR3 is TGTGCCAGCATTCAGGGGGGCACAGCCTTAGGTAATGAGCAGTTCTTC.

In this sample, this clonotype turned up a few times. This rearrangement joins TRBV5-1 to TRBJ1-1; D remains unclear. CDR3 length equals 16 residues. Germline V gives CDR1 SGHRS, CDR2 YFSETQ. Trimming shortened V by 4 bases and J by 7 bases, and 23 bases separated the two germline ends. The chain's CDR3 is CASSPGANGRDFEAFF. CDR3 DNA sequence: TGCGCCAGCAGCCCCGGTGCCAACGGACGAGATTTTGAAGCTTTCTTT. The complete variable domain, with remaining parts taken from reference TRBV5-1 and TRBJ1-1, reads KAGVTQTPRYLIKTRGQQVTLSCSPISGHRSVSWYQQTPGQGLQFLFEYFSETQRNKGNFPGRFSGRQFSNSRSEMNVSTLELGDSALYLCASSPGANGRDFEAFFGQGTRLTVV.

The chain employs TRBV4-3 and TRBJ2-3; D possibly corresponds to TRBD2 (6 bases). Trimming pared 0 bases from V and 6 bases from J, leaving 16 bases between. Germline V gene data show CDR1 as LGHNA and CDR2 as YSLEER. The CDR3 is 16 residues long. CDR3 sequence: CASSQEGEAGRDTQYF. CDR3 DNA sequence: TGCGCCAGCAGCCAAGAGGGGGAGGCGGGCAGGGATACGCAGTATTTT.

The table lists this clonotype with many counts. J is TRBJ1-4 and V is TRBV5-5; D is perhaps TRBD1 (5 bases). Germline-derived CDR1 and CDR2 are SGHKS and YYEKEE (reference sequence). The CDR3 spans 15 residues. Trimming shortened V by 3 bases and J by 5 bases, and 14 bases separated the two germline ends. This CDR3 reads CASSWETAINEKLFF. Here the CDR3 DNA reads TGTGCCAGCAGCTGGGAGACAGCGATCAATGAAAAACTGTTTTTT.